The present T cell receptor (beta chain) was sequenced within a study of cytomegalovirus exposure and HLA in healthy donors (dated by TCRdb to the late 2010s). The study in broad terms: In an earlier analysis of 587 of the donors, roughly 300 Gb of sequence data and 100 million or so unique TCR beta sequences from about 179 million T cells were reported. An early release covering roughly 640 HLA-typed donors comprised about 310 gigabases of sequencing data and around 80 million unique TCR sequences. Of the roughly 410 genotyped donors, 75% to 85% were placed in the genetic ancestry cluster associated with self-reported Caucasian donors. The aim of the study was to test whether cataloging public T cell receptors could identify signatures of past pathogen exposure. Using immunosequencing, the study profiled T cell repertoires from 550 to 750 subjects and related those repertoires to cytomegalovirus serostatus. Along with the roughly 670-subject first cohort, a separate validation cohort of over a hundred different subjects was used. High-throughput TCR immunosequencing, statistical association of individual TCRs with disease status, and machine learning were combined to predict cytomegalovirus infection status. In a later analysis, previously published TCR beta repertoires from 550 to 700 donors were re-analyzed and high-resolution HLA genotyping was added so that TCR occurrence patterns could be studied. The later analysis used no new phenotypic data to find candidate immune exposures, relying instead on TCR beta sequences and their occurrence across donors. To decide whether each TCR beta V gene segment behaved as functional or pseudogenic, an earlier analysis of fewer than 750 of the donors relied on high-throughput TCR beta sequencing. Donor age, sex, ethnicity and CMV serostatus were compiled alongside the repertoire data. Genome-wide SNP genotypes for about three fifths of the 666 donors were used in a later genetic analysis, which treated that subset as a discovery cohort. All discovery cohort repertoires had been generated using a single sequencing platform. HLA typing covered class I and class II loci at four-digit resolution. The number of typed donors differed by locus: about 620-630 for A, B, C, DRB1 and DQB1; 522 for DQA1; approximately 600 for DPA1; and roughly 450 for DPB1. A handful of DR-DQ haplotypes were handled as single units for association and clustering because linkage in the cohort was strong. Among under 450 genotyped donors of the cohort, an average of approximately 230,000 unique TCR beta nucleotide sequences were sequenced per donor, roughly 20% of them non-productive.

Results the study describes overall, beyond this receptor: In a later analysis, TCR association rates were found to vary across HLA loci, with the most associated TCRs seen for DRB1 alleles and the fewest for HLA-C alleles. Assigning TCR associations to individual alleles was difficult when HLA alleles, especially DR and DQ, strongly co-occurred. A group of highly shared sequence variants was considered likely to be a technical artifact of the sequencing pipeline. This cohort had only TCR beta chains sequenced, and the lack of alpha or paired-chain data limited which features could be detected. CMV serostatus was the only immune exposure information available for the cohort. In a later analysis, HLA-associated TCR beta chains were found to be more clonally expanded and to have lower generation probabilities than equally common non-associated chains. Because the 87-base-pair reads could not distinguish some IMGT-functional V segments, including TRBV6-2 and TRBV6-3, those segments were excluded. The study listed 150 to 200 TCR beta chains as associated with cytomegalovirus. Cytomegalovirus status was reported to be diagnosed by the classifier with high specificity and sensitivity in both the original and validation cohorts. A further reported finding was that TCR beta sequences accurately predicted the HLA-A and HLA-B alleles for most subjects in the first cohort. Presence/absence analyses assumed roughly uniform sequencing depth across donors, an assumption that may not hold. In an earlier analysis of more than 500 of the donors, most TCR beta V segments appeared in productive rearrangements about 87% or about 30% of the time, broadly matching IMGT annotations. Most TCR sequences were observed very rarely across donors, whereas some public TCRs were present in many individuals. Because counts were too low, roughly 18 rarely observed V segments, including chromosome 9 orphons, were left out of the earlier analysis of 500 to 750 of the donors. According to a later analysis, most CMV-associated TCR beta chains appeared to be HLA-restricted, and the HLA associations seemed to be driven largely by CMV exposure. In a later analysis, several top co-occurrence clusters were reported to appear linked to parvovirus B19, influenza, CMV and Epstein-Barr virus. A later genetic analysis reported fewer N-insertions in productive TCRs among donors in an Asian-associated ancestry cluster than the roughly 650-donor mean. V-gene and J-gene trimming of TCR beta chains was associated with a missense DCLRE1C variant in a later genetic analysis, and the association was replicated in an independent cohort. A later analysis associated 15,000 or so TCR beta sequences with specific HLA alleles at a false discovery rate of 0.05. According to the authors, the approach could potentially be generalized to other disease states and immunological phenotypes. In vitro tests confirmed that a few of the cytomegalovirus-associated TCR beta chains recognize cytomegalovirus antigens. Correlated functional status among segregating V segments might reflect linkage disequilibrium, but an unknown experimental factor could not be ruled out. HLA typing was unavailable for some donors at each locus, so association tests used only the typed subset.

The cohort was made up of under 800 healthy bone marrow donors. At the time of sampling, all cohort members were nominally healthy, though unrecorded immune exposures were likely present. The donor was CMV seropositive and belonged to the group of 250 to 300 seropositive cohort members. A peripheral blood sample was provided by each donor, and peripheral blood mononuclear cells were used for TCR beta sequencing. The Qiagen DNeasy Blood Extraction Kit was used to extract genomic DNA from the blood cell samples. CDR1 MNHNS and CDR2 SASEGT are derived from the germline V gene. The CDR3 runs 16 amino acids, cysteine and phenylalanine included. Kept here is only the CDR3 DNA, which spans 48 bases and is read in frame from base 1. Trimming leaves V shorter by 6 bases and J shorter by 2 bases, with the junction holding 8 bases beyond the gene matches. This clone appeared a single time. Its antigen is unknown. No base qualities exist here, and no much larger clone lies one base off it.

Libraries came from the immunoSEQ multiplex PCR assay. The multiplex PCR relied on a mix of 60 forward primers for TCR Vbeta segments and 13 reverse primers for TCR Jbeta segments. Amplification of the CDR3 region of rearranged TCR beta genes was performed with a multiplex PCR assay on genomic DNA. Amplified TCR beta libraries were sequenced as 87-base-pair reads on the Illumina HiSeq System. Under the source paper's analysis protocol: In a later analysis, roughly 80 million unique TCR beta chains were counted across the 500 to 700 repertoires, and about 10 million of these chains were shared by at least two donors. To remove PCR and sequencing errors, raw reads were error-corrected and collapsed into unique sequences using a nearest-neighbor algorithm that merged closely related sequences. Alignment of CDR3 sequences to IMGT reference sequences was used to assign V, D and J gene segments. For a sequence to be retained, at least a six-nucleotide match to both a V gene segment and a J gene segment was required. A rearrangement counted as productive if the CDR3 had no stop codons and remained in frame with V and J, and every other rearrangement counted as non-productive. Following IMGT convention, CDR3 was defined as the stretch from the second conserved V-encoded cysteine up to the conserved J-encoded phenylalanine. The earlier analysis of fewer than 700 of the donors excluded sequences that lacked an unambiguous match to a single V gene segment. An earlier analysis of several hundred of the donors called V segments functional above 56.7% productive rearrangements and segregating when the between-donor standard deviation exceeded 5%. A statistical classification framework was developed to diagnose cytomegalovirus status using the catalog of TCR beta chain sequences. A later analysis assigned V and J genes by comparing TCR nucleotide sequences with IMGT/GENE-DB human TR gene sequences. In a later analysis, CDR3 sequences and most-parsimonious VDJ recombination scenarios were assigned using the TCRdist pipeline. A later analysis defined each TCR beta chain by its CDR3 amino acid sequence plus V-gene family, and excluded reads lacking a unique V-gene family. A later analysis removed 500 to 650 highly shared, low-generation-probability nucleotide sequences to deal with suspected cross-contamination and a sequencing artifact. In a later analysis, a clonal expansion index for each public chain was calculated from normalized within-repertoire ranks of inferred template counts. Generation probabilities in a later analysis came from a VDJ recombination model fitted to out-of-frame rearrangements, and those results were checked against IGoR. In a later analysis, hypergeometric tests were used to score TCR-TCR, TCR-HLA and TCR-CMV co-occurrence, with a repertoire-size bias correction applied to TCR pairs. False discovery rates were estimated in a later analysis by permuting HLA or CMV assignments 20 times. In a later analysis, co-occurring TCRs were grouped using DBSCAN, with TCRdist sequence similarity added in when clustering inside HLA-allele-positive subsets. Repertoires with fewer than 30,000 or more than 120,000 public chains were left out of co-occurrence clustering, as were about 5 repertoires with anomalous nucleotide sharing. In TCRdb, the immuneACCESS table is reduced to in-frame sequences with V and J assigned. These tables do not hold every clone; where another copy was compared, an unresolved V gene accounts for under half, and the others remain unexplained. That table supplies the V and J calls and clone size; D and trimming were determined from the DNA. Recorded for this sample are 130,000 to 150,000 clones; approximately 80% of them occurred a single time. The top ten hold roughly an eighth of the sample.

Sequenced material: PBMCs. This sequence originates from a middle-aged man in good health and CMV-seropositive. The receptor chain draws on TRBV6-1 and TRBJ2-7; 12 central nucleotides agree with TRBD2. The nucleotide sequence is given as TGTGCCAGCAGGGAAAGACTAGCGGGAGAGCCCTACGAGCAGTACTTC. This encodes CASRERLAGEPYEQYF.